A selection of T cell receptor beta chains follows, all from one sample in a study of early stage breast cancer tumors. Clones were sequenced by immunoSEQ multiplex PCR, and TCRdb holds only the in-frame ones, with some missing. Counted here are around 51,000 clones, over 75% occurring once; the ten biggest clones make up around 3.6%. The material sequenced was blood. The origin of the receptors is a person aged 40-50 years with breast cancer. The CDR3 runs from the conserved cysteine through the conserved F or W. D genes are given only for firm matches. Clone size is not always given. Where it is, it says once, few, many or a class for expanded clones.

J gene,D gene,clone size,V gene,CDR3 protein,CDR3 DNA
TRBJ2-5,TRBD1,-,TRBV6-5,CASSQGAVETQYF,TGTGCCAGCAGTCAGGGGGCTGTGGAGACCCAGTACTTC
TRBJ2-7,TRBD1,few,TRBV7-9,CASSPAGQGRYEQYF,TGTGCCAGCAGCCCAGCGGGACAGGGGAGATACGAGCAGTACTTC
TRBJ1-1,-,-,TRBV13,CASSFHQGNTEAFF,TGTGCCAGCAGCTTCCACCAGGGGAACACTGAAGCTTTCTTT
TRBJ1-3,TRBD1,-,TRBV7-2,CASSLQTGTGNTIYF,TGTGCCAGCAGCTTACAGACAGGGACTGGAAACACCATATATTTT
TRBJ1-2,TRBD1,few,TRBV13,CASSFGQEKRGYTF,TGTGCCAGCAGCTTTGGACAGGAAAAACGTGGCTACACCTTC
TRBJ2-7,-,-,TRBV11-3,CASSQGGSGDEQYF,TGTGCCAGCAGCCAGGGTGGGAGTGGCGACGAGCAGTACTTC
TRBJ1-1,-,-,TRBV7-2,CASSPSRGNTEAFF,TGTGCCAGCAGCCCGAGTCGGGGGAACACTGAAGCTTTCTTT
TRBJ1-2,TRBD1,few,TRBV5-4,CASSLQGALYGYTF,TGTGCCAGCAGCTTACAGGGGGCTCTATATGGCTACACCTTC
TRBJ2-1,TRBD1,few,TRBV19,CASSQTYAGGNEQFF,TGTGCCAGTAGTCAAACTTACGCAGGGGGCAATGAGCAGTTCTTC
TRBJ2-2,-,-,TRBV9,CASSVGATSSTGELFF,TGTGCCAGCAGCGTAGGAGCGACTAGTTCCACCGGGGAGCTGTTTTTT
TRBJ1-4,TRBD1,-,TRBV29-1,CSVGTEGEKLFF,TGCAGCGTAGGGACAGAGGGTGAAAAACTGTTTTTT
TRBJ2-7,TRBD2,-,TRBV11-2,CASSLVAGGPYEQYF,TGTGCCAGCAGCTTAGTAGCGGGAGGGCCTTACGAGCAGTACTTC
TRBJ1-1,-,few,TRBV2,CASSEDGQFEAFF,TGTGCCAGCAGTGAAGATGGACAGTTTGAAGCTTTCTTT
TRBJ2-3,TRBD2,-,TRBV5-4,CASSIGLAGHTDTQYF,TGTGCCAGCAGCATTGGACTAGCGGGGCACACAGATACGCAGTATTTT
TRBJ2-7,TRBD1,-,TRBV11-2,CASSSTTGGYSYEQYF,TGTGCCAGCAGCTCAACAACAGGGGGCTACTCCTACGAGCAGTACTTC
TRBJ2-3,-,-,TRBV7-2,CASSYTDTQYF,TGTGCCAGCAGCTACACAGATACGCAGTATTTT
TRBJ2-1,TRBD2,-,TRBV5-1,CASSTGTSGRGDEQFF,TGCGCCAGCAGCACCGGGACTAGCGGGAGAGGCGATGAGCAGTTCTTC
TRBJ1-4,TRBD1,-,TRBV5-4,CASTSSRDRGEKLFF,TGTGCCAGCACCTCCTCAAGGGACAGGGGCGAAAAACTGTTTTTT
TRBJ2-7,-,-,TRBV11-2,CASSRTANEQYF,TGTGCCAGCAGCCGGACAGCCAACGAGCAGTACTTC
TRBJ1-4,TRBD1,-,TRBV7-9,CASSGTGKNEKLFF,TGTGCCAGCAGCGGGACAGGAAAGAATGAAAAACTGTTTTTT
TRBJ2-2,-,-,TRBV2,CAGRVSGELFF,TGTGCCGGCAGGGTGAGCGGGGAGCTGTTTTTT
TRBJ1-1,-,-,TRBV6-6,CASTAGRNTEAFF,TGTGCCAGCACGGCGGGACGGAACACTGAAGCTTTCTTT
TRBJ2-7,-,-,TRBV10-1,CASSELGQAYEQYF,TGCGCCAGCAGTGAACTAGGACAAGCCTACGAGCAGTACTTC
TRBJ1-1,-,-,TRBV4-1,CASSQESLGLEAFF,TGCGCCAGCAGCCAAGAGAGTCTCGGCCTTGAAGCTTTCTTT
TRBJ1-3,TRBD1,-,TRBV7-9,CASSSGQGAPGNTIYF,TGTGCCAGCAGCTCAGGACAGGGTGCCCCTGGAAACACCATATATTTT
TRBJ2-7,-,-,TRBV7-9,CASSTDSRISYEQYF,TGTGCCAGCAGTACGGACAGCCGAATTTCCTACGAGCAGTACTTC
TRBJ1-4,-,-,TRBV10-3,CAISELPQGRNEKLFF,TGTGCCATCAGTGAGTTACCCCAGGGCAGGAATGAAAAACTGTTTTTT
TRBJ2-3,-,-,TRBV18,CASSPQSRPTDTQYF,TGTGCCAGCTCACCCCAGAGCAGACCCACAGATACGCAGTATTTT
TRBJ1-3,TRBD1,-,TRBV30,CAWTKDRSSGNTIYF,TGTGCCTGGACCAAGGACAGGTCCTCTGGAAACACCATATATTTT
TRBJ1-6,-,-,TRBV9,CASSAAKLGSPLHF,TGTGCCAGCAGCGCCGCGAAACTCGGTTCACCCCTCCACTTT
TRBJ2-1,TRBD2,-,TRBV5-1,CASSATHGRTSGVSYNEQFF,TGCGCCAGCAGCGCGACACACGGGAGGACTAGCGGGGTCTCCTACAATGAGCAGTTCTTC
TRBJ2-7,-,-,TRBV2,CASSEGLGAGSYEQYF,TGTGCCAGCAGTGAAGGCTTGGGGGCAGGGTCCTACGAGCAGTACTTC
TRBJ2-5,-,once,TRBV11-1,CASTGRYQETQYF,TGTGCCAGCACGGGACGCTACCAAGAGACCCAGTACTTC
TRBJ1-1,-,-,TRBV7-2,CASSLAYDTEAFF,TGTGCCAGCAGCTTAGCGTACGACACTGAAGCTTTCTTT
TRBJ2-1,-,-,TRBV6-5,CASSQDWSSYNEQFF,TGTGCCAGCAGTCAAGACTGGAGCTCCTACAATGAGCAGTTCTTC
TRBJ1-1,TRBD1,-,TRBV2,CASILPGTENTEAFF,TGTGCCAGCATTCTTCCGGGGACAGAGAACACTGAAGCTTTCTTT
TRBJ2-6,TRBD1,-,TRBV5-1,CASSLVGTGVSSGANVLTF,TGCGCCAGCAGCTTGGTAGGGACAGGGGTAAGCTCTGGGGCCAACGTCCTGACTTTC
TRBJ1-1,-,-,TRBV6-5,CASSYVAGTEAFF,TGTGCCAGCAGTTACGTTGCCGGAACTGAAGCTTTCTTT
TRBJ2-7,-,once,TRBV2,CASSLQGMYEQYF,TGTGCCAGCAGTCTCCAGGGAATGTACGAGCAGTACTTC
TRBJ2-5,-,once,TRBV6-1,CASSALRETQYF,TGTGCCAGCAGTGCGTTAAGGGAGACCCAGTACTTC
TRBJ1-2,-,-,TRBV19,CASSIKGDTYGYTF,TGTGCCAGTAGTATTAAGGGAGATACCTATGGCTACACCTTC
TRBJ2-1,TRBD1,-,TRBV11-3,CASSVLTTGLYNEQFF,TGTGCCAGCAGCGTACTCACGACAGGGTTATACAATGAGCAGTTCTTC
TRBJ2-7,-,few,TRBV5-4,CASNAPGSEQYF,TGTGCCAGCAACGCCCCAGGGAGCGAGCAGTACTTC
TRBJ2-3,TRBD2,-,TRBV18,CASSPPNGGRAGTDTQYF,TGTGCCAGCTCACCACCGAATGGAGGGAGGGCGGGCACAGATACGCAGTATTTT
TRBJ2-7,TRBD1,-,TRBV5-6,CASSHPGQGAYEQYF,TGTGCCAGCAGCCATCCGGGACAGGGGGCCTACGAGCAGTACTTC
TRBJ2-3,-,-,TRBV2,CAGLAIRTGDTQYF,TGTGCCGGGCTAGCGATTAGAACAGGAGATACGCAGTATTTT
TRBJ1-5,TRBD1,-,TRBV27,CASSLLDRVPGARNQPQHF,TGTGCCAGCAGTTTATTAGACAGGGTCCCCGGGGCCCGCAATCAGCCCCAGCATTTT
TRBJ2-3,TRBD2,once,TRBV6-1,CASSEKVAGASTDTQYF,TGTGCCAGCAGTGAAAAAGTAGCGGGCGCTAGCACAGATACGCAGTATTTT
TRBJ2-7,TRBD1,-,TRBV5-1,CASSWDRAADEQYF,TGCGCCAGCAGCTGGGACAGGGCCGCAGACGAGCAGTACTTC
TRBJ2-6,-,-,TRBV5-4,CASSSHLGGGANVLTF,TGTGCCAGCAGCTCCCACCTCGGCGGGGGGGCCAACGTCCTGACTTTC